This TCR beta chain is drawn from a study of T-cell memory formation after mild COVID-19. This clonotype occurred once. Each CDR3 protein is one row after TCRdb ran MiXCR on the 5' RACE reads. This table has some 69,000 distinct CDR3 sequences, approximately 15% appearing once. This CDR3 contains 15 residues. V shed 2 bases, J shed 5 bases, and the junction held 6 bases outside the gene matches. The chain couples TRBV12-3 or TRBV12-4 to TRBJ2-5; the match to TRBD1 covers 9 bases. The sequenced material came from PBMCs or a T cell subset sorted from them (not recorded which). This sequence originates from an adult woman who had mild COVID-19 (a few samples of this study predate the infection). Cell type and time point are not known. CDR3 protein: CASSLTGGYGETQYF. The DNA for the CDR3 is TGTGCCAGCAGTTTAACAGGGGGCTATGGGGAGACCCAGTACTTC.